This TCR beta chain comes out of a study of shared clonotypes between healthy human individuals. The run depth of the assay was deep. Sequenced by immunoSEQ multiplex PCR; TCRdb stores in-frame clones only, minus some. This table has millions of clones, approximately 92% appearing once. V lost 0 bases, J lost 11 bases, and 5 bases stayed unmatched. This CDR3 spans 14 amino acids. CDR1 is SGHDT, CDR2 YYEEEE, per germline. Broader study findings: The four-donor shared clonotypes exceeded non-shared clonotypes in generation probability, with non-shared ones scoring lower.

Details on this clone: Antigen specificity is unknown.

The J gene is TRBJ2-3, the V gene TRBV5-6; 11 bases are shared with TRBD2. The receptor comes from a man aged 18 to 29 in good health. Sequencing was performed on naive CD4+ T cells sorted from blood. Regarding subset: CD45RA+ positively selected. This chain's CDR3 is CASSLEVAGGRQYF. Written as DNA, the CDR3 is TGTGCCAGCAGCTTGGAAGTAGCGGGGGGGCGGCAGTATTTT.